One T cell receptor beta chain is described in this entry. Recovered participants had two consecutive negative NP/OP PCR tests, healthcare professional clearance, or symptom resolution. Here immunoSEQ multiplex PCR was the method, and the copy in TCRdb shows in-frame clones only, minus some. This sample has 250,000 to 300,000 clones, with approximately 85% found just once. The record originates from a study of blood T cell repertoires in COVID-19. Study information: Material from acute and convalescent COVID-19 was sourced from the United States, Italy and Spain. Sources were T cells, B-cell-depleted T cells, or PBMCs; the material itself was cDNA or gDNA.

Germline assignment: CDR1 SGHRS and CDR2 YFSETQ. V was trimmed by 4 bases and J by 1 base, leaving 11 bases between them. The CDR3 consists of 14 residues. The TCR comes from a woman between 50 and 59 years old who had recovered from COVID-19. V is TRBV5-1 and J is TRBJ1-1; D gene uncertain. The specimen sequenced was PBMCs or T cells enriched from blood (not recorded which). DNA for the CDR3: TGCGCCAGCAGCCAGGAAACGGCGAACACTGAAGCTTTCTTT. It specifies CASSQETANTEAFF.